The sequence of this T cell receptor (beta chain) was determined in a study of post-analysis software for immune sequencing data. The CDR3 has 16 residues. The ends lost 0 bases at V and 5 bases at J; junction bases unmatched: 12. Germline V CDR1 and CDR2: DFQATT, SNEGSKA (reference sequence). Study conclusions and caveats: Roughly five TRBV segments appeared more often in patients than in controls, and TRBV5-6, TRBV5-1 and TRBV20-1 were among these.

Concerning this clonotype: Its antigen is unknown.

The library was made from cDNA and included unique molecular identifiers. MiXCR, applied by TCRdb to the PCR reads, yields one record per CDR3 protein. The sample lists roughly 580,000 distinct CDR3 sequences; around 44% were seen once. The material sequenced was blood. The source of this sequence is a girl aged 10 to 17 with multiple sclerosis. This chain joins TRBV20-1 and TRBJ2-5, with 7 bases aligning to TRBD1. This CDR3 is CSAREPTGKSWETQYF. CDR3 in DNA: TGCAGTGCTAGAGAGCCGACAGGGAAGTCGTGGGAGACCCAGTACTTC.